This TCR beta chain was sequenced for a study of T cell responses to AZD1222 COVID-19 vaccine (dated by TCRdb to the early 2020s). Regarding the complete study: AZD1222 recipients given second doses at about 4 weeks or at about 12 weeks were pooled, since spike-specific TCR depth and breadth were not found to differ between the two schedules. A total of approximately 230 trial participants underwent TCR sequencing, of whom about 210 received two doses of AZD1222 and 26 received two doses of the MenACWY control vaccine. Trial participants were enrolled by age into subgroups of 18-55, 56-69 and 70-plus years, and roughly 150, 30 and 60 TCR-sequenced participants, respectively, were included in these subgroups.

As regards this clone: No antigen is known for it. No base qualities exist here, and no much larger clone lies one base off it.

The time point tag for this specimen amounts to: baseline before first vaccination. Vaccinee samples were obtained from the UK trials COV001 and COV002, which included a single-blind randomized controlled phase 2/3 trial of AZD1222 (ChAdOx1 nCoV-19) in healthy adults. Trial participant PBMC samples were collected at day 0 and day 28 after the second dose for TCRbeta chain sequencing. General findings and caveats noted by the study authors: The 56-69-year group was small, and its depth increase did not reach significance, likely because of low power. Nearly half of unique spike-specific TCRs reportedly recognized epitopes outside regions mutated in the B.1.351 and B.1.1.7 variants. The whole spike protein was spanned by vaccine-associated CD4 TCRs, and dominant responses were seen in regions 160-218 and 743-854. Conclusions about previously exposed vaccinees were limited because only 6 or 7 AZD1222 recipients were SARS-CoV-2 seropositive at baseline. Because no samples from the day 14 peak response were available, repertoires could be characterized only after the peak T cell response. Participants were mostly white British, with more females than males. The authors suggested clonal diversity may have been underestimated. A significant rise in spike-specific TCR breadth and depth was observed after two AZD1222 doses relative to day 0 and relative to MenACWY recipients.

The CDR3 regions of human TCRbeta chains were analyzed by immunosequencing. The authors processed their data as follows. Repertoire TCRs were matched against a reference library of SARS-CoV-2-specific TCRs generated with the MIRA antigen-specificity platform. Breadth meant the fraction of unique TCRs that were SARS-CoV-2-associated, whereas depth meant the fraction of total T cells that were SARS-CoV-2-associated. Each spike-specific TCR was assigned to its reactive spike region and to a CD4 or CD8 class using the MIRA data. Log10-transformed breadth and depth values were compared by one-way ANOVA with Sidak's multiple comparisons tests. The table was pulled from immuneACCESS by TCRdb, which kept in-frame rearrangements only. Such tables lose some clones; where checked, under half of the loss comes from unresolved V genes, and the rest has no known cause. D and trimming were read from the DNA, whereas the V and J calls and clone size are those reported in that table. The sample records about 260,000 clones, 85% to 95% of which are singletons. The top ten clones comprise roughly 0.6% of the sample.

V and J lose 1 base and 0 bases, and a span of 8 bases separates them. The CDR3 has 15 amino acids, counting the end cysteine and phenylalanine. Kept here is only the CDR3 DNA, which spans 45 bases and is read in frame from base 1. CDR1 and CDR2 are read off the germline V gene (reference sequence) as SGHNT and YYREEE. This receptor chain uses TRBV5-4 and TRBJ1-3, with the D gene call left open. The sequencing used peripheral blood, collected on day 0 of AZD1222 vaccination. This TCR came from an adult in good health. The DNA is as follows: TGTGCCAGCAGCTTGACGGGGAGCTCTGGAAACACCATATATTTT. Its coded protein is CASSLTGSSGNTIYF. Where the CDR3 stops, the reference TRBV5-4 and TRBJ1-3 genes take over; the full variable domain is ETGVTQSPTHLIKTRGQQVTLRCSSQSGHNTVSWYQQALGQGPQFIFQYYREEENGRGNFPPRFSGLQFPNYSSELNVNALELDDSALYLCASSLTGSSGNTIYFGEGSWLTVV.